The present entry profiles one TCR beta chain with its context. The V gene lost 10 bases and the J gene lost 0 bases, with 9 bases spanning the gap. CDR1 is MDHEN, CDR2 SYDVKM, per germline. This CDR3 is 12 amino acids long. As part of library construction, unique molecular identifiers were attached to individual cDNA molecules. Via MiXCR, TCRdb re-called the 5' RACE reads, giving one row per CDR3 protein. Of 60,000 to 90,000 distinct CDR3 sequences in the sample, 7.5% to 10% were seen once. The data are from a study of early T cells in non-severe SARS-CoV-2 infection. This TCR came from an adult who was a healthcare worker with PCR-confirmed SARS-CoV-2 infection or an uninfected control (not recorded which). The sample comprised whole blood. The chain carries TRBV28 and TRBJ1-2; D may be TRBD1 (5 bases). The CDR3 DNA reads TGTGCCATCGACAGCGCTAACTATGGCTACACCTTC. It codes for CAIDSANYGYTF.